These 20 T cell receptor beta chains were sequenced from one sample in a study of cytotoxic CD8 clonotypes in ibrutinib-treated CLL. Using immunoSEQ multiplex PCR, the repertoire was profiled, and TCRdb retains in-frame clones only, with some absent. The table shows around 130,000 clones, with around 84% occurring only once. This specimen was PBMCs, taken after 24 months of ibrutinib treatment. These receptors were obtained from a human donor with chronic lymphocytic leukemia.

Here the CDR3 DNA reads TGTGCCAGCGTCCAGCAAACAGGGGGCGCGCGTGGCTACACCTTC. This gives the protein CASVQQTGGARGYTF. This rearrangement joins TRBV5-4 to TRBJ1-2; 9 bases line up with TRBD1. The J segment lost 7 bases and the V segment lost 7 bases, leaving 14 bases of the junction unmatched. This CDR3 region has 15 residues. Germline CDR1 and CDR2: SGHNT and YYREEE (reference sequence).

This rearrangement joins TRBV14 to TRBJ2-6; a weak D match, TRBD2 (6 bases). Germline CDR1 is SGHDN and CDR2 is FVKESK. Trimming cost V 3 bases and J 0 bases, with 12 bases left between them. This CDR3 has 17 amino acids. Written as DNA, the CDR3 is TGTGCCAGCAGCCAGTCGGGACTGTCCTCTGGGGCCAACGTCCTGACTTTC. Its protein product is CASSQSGLSSGANVLTF.

The rearrangement uses TRBV7-3 and TRBJ1-1, with 7 bases identical to TRBD1. In germline, CDR1 is SGHTA, CDR2 FQGTGA. V shed 4 bases, J shed 10 bases, and the junction held 6 bases outside the gene matches. The CDR3 is 12 residues long. CDR3 in DNA: TGTGCCAGCAGCTCAGGGGGTGTCGGAGCTTTCTTT. This translates into CASSSGGVGAFF.

This chain connects TRBV7-9 to TRBJ2-2; either TRBD1 or TRBD2 may fit D (6 bases each). Trimming cost V 8 bases and J 6 bases, with 19 bases left between them. Germline V gene lookup returns CDR1 SEHNR and CDR2 FQNEAQ (reference sequence). CDR3 length: 15 amino acids. The CDR3 protein is CASSRGGRGAGELFF. CDR3 nucleotide sequence: TGTGCCAGCTCCCGTGGGGGCCGCGGGGCCGGGGAGCTGTTTTTT.

The gene calls are TRBV6-5 and TRBJ2-2; 9 bases are a match to TRBD2. J was trimmed by 6 bases and V by 2 bases; bases with no gene match: 4. CDR1 and CDR2 from the germline V gene are MNHEY and SVGAGI. This CDR3 is 15 amino acids long. CDR3 nucleotide sequence: TGTGCCAGCAGTTACGCGACTAGCGGATCCGGGGAGCTGTTTTTT. It encodes CASSYATSGSGELFF.

This chain links TRBV19 with TRBJ2-2; 9 bases match TRBD2. Trimming at V came to 3 bases and at J to 2 bases, leaving 10 bases not matched to a gene. The CDR3 length is 18 residues. Germline lookup yields CDR1 LNHDA and CDR2 SQIVND (reference sequence). CDR3 coding DNA: TGTGCCAGTAGTATTTGGGCTAGCGGGGTGATTAACACCGGGGAGCTGTTTTTT. Its protein is CASSIWASGVINTGELFF.

The chain couples TRBV6-5 to TRBJ1-3, with D uncertain. The CDR3 is 15 residues long. V dropped 6 bases and J dropped 0 bases, with 12 bases sitting between them. From germline, CDR1 is MNHEY and CDR2 SVGAGI. CDR3 in DNA: TGTGCCAGCAGCCCTGATACCGTCTCTGGAAACACCATATATTTT. Amino acids: CASSPDTVSGNTIYF.

This rearrangement joins TRBV28 to TRBJ1-2; perhaps TRBD1 as D (5 bases). This CDR3 contains 14 residues. Germline V gene sequence: CDR1 MDHEN, CDR2 SYDVKM. With 6 bases removed from V and 6 bases from J, the gap between germline ends came to 17 bases. The CDR3, as DNA: TGTGCCAGCAGGCTCCCCGGGAGGGGTCATGGCTACACCTTC. It specifies CASRLPGRGHGYTF.

The chain carries TRBV9 and TRBJ2-7, with 9 bases matching TRBD1. Germline-derived CDR1 and CDR2 are SGDLS and YYNGEE. V lost 0 bases, J lost 3 bases, and 7 bases stayed unmatched. The CDR3 has 16 amino acids. As DNA, the CDR3 is TGTGCCAGCAGCGTAGGGCGACAGGGGGTCTTCTACGAGCAGTACTTC. It is translated as CASSVGRQGVFYEQYF.

The chain uses TRBV11-2 and TRBJ1-1; D is unresolved. V lost 5 bases, J lost 1 base, and 8 bases lay in between. Germline V gives CDR1 SGHAT, CDR2 FQNNGV. This CDR3 is 13 amino acids long. The CDR3 DNA reads as TGTGCCAGCAGCCTACGTGCGAACACTGAAGCTTTCTTT. It translates to CASSLRANTEAFF.

The rearrangement links TRBV2 to TRBJ2-1, with 8 positions matching TRBD2. This CDR3 has 17 residues. Germline CDR1 is SNHLY and CDR2 is FYNNEI. The J segment lost 2 bases and the V segment lost 3 bases, leaving 9 bases of the junction unmatched. The CDR3 reads CASSDLGGAIAYNEQFF. The CDR3 region has the DNA TGTGCCAGCAGTGACCTCGGGGGGGCGATCGCCTACAATGAGCAGTTCTTC.

The chain has TRBV30 and TRBJ1-2, with D tentatively TRBD1 (6 bases). From germline, CDR1 is GTSNPN and CDR2 SVGIG (reference sequence). The CDR3 extends over 15 amino acids. V lost 5 bases, J lost 4 bases, and 20 bases lay in between. The CDR3 coding sequence is TGTGCCTGGTCCGGGGGGGACACGTCTCCCTATGGCTACACCTTC. Its protein is CAWSGGDTSPYGYTF.

This chain links TRBV6-6 with TRBJ1-3, with a tentative D call TRBD1 (6 bases). CDR1 is MNHNY and CDR2 is SVGAGI in the germline V gene (reference sequence). This CDR3 region has 14 residues. V was shortened by 2 bases and J by 7 bases, with 12 bases between the two germline ends. CDR3 bases: TGTGCCAGCAGTTACCGCGACAGGTGGAACACCATATATTTT. It codes for CASSYRDRWNTIYF.

The chain couples TRBV19 to TRBJ1-5; D unresolved. Trimming shortened V by 3 bases and J by 0 bases, and 9 bases separated the two germline ends. CDR1 is LNHDA and CDR2 is SQIVND in the germline V gene (reference sequence). The CDR3 extends over 15 amino acids. The CDR3 loop is CASSMSRISNQPQHF. The CDR3 coding sequence is TGTGCCAGTAGTATGAGCAGAATTAGCAATCAGCCCCAGCATTTT.

The chain recombines TRBV5-1 with TRBJ2-5, with D uncertain. The CDR3 runs to 13 residues. Trimming pared 4 bases from V and 1 base from J, leaving 8 bases between. Per germline, CDR1 SGHRS and CDR2 YFSETQ. As DNA, the CDR3 is TGCGCCAGCAGCCCTACGGCCCAAGAGACCCAGTACTTC. As protein: CASSPTAQETQYF.

V gene TRBV11-2 combines with J gene TRBJ2-3, with 8 positions matching TRBD1. V gave up 4 bases and J gave up 1 base; unmatched junction bases: 7. The CDR3 consists of 16 residues. Germline V lookup: CDR1 SGHAT, CDR2 FQNNGV. The CDR3 protein is CASSSGTGPGTDTQYF. CDR3 DNA sequence: TGTGCCAGCAGCTCGGGGACAGGTCCGGGCACAGATACGCAGTATTTT.

V usage is TRBV30 and J usage is TRBJ1-2; perhaps TRBD1 as D (6 bases). The V gene's germline CDR1 is GTSNPN and CDR2 SVGIG (reference sequence). V lost 1 base to trimming and J lost 0 bases, with 9 bases between them. The CDR3 extends over 14 amino acids. Here the CDR3 DNA reads TGTGCCTGGAGTGCGGACAGTACTAACTATGGCTACACCTTC. It encodes CAWSADSTNYGYTF.

The chain uses TRBV5-4 and TRBJ1-6; no reliable D call. Germline assignment: CDR1 SGHNT and CDR2 YYREEE (reference sequence). This CDR3 has 15 amino acids. V lost 2 bases to trimming and J lost 7 bases, with 13 bases between them. The CDR3 reads CASSFVTAGNSPLHF. The CDR3 nucleotides read TGTGCCAGCAGCTTCGTAACGGCTGGGAATTCACCCCTCCACTTT.

The gene calls are TRBV28 and TRBJ2-7; 7 positions agree with TRBD1. Germline CDR1 reads MDHEN; CDR2 reads SYDVKM. This CDR3 contains 15 residues. V gave up 5 bases and J gave up 4 bases; unmatched junction bases: 11. CDR3 bases: TGTGCCAGCAGTAGAACAGGGGCCCCCTATTACGAGCAGTACTTC. It is translated as CASSRTGAPYYEQYF. Together with reference TRBV28 and TRBJ2-7, the CDR3 gives the full variable domain: DVKVTQSSRYLVKRTGEKVFLECVQDMDHENMFWYRQDPGLGLRLIYFSYDVKMKEKGDIPEGYSVSREKKERFSLILESASTNQTSMYLCASSRTGAPYYEQYFGPGTRLTVT.

The DNA of the CDR3 is TGCGCCAGCAGCTTGGAATTAGCGGGGGGCACTTACTACGAGCAGTACTTC. This gives the protein CASSLELAGGTYYEQYF. V and J are TRBV5-1 and TRBJ2-7; 10 bases line up with TRBD2. Losses at the gene ends were 0 bases for V and 3 bases for J; bases not matched to a gene: 9. The CDR3 extends over 17 amino acids. CDR1 and CDR2 from the germline V gene are SGHRS and YFSETQ.